This record covers a single TCR beta chain. Its antigen remains unknown. The data are from a study of shared clonotypes between healthy human individuals. Study-level findings and limits: It was only blood that was sampled, and tissue repertoires likely differ.

Clones were sequenced by immunoSEQ multiplex PCR, and TCRdb holds only the in-frame ones, with some missing. The sample yields millions of clones, roughly nine tenths seen once. The CDR3 is 15 amino acids. Losses at the gene ends were 5 bases for V and 4 bases for J; bases not matched to a gene: 9. Germline CDR1 reads SNHLY; CDR2 reads FYNNEI. V is TRBV2 and J is TRBJ2-7, with 9 bases aligning to TRBD2. This clonotype originated in a young man in good health. Source material: naive CD4+ T cells sorted from blood. Subset defined: CD45RA+ positively selected. CDR3: CASSPKRGDLYEQYF. The CDR3 DNA reads TGTGCCAGCAGTCCTAAGCGGGGGGACCTATACGAGCAGTACTTC.